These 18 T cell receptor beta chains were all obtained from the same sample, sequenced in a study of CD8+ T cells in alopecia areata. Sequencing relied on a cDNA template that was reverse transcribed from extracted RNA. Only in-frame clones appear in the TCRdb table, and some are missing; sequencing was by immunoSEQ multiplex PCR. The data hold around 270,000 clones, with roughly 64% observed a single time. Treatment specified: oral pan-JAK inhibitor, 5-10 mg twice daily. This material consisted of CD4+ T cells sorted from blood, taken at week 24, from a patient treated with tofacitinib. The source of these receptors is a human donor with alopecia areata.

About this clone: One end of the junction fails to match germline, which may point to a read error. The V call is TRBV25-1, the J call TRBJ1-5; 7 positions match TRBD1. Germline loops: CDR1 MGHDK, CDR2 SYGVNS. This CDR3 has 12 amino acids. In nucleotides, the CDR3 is TGTGCCAGCGGTGACAGGGATCAGCCCCAGCATTTT. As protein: CASGDRDQPQHF. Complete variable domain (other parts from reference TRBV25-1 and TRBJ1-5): EADIYQTPRYLVIGTGKKITLECSQTMGHDKMYWYQQDPGMELHLIHYSYGVNSTEKGDLSSESTVSRIRTEHFPLTLESARPSHTSQYLCASGDRDQPQHFGDGTRLSIL.

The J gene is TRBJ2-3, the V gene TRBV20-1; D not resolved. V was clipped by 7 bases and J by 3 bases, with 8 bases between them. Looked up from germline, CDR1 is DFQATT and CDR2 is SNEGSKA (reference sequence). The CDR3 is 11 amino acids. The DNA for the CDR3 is TGCAGTGTTGATCTTACAGATACGCAGTATTTT. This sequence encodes CSVDLTDTQYF.

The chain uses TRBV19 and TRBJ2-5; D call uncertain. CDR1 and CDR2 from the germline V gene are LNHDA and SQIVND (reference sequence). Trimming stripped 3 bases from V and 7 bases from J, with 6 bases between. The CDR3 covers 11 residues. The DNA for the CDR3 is TGTGCCAGTAGTATCTCCGGGACCCAGTACTTC. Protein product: CASSISGTQYF.

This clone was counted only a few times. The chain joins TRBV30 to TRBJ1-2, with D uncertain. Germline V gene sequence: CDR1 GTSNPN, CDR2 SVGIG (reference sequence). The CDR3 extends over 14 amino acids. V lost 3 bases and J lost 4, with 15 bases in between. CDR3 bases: TGTGCCTGGAGGGTAATCGGGAGAGGCTATGGCTACACCTTC. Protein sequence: CAWRVIGRGYGYTF.

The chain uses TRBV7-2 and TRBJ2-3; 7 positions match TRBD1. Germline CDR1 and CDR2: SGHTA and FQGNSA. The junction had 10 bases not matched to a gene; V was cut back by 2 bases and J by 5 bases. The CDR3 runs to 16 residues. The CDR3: CASSLFVRGPKDTQYF. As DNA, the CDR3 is TGTGCCAGCAGCTTATTTGTTAGGGGGCCGAAAGATACGCAGTATTTT. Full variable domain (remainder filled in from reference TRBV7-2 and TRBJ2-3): GAGVSQSPSNKVTEKGKDVELRCDPISGHTALYWYRQSLGQGLEFLIYFQGNSAPDKSGLPSDRFSAERTGGSVSTLTIQRTQQEDSAVYLCASSLFVRGPKDTQYFGPGTRLTVL.

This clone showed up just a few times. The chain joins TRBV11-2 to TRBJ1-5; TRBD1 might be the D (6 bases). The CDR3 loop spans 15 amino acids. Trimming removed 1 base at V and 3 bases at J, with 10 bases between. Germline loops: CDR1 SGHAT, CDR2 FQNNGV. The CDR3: CASSLGGQFNQPQHF. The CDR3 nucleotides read TGTGCCAGCAGCTTAGGTGGACAGTTCAATCAGCCCCAGCATTTT.

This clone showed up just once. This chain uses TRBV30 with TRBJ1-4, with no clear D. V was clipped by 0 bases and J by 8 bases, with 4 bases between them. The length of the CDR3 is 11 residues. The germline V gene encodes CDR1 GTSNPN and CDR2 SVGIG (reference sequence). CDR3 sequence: CAWSVHEKLFF. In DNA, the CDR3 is TGTGCCTGGAGTGTACACGAAAAACTGTTTTTT.

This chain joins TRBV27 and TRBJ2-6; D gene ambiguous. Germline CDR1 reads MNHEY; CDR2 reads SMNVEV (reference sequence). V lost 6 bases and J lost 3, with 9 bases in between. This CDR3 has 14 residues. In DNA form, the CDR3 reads TGTGCCAGCAGGAGACAAGGTGGGGCCAACGTCCTGACTTTC. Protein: CASRRQGGANVLTF. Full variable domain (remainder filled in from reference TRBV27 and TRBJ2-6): EAQVTQNPRYLITVTGKKLTVTCSQNMNHEYMSWYRQDPGLGLRQIYYSMNVEVTDKGDVPEGYKVSRKEKRNFPLILESPSPNQTSLYFCASRRQGGANVLTFGAGSRLTVL.

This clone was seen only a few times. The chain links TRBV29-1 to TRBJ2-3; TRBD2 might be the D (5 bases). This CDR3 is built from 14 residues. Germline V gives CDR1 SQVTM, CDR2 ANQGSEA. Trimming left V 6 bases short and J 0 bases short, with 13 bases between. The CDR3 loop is CSVGPSTSTDTQYF. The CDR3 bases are TGCAGCGTCGGACCTAGCACTAGCACAGATACGCAGTATTTT.

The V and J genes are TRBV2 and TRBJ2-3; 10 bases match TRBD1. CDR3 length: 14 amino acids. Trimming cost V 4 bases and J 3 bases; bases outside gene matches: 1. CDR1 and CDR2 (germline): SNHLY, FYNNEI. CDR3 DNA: TGTGCCAGCAGTGGACAGGGGGCTACAGATACGCAGTATTTT. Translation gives CASSGQGATDTQYF.

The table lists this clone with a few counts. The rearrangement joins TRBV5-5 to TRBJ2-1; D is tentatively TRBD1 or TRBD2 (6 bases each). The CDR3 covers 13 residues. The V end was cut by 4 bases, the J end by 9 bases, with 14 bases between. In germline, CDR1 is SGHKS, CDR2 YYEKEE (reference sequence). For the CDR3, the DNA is TGTGCCAGCAGCATCAAACAGGGAGGTGAGCAGTTCTTC. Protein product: CASSIKQGGEQFF. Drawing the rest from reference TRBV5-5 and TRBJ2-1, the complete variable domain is DAGVTQSPTHLIKTRGQQVTLRCSPISGHKSVSWYQQVLGQGPQFIFQYYEKEERGRGNFPDRFSARQFPNYSSELNVNALLLGDSALYLCASSIKQGGEQFFGPGTRLTVL.

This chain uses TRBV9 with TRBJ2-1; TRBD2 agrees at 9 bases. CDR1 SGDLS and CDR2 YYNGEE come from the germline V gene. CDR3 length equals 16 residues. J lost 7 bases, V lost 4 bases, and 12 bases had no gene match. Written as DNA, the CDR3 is TGTGCCAGCAGCCCCCGGGGTAGCGGGGGCGGGAATGAGCAGTTCTTC. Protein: CASSPRGSGGGNEQFF.

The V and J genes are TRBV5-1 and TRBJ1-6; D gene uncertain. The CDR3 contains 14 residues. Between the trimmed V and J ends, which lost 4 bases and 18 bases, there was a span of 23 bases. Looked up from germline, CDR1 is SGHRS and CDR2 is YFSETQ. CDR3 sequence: CASSLGPNSAPPHF. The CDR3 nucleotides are TGCGCCAGCAGCCTCGGACCGAATTCGGCCCCACCCCACTTT.

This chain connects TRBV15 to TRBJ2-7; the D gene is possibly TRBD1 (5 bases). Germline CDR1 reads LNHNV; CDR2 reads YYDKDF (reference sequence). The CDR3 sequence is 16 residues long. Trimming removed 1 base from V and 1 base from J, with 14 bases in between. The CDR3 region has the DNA TGTGCCACCAGCAGAGTCGGCAGGGTTAGGTCCTACGAGCAGTACTTC. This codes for CATSRVGRVRSYEQYF.

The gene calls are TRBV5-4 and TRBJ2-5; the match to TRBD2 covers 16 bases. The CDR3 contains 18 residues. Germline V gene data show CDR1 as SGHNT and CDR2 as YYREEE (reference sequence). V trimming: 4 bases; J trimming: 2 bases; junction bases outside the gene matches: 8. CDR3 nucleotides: TGTGCCAGCAGCCGCTTGGGACTAGCGGGGGGGCTTCAAGAGACCCAGTACTTC. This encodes CASSRLGLAGGLQETQYF.

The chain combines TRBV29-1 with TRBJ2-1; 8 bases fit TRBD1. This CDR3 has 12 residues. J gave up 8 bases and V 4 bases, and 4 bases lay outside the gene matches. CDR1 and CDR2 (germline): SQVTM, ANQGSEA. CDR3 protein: CSVGDRGYEQFF. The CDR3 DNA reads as TGCAGCGTTGGTGACAGGGGCTATGAGCAGTTCTTC.

CDR3 coding DNA: TGTGCCAGCAGTGACGTACCGGGACAGTTCACAGATACGCAGTATTTT. Translated: CASSDVPGQFTDTQYF. The chain couples TRBV2 to TRBJ2-3, with 7 positions matching TRBD1. This CDR3 spans 16 amino acids. The V and J ends lost 3 bases and 2 bases, in that order; junction bases with no gene match: 8. Germline CDR1 and CDR2: SNHLY and FYNNEI. The complete variable domain, with remaining parts taken from reference TRBV2 and TRBJ2-3, reads EPEVTQTPSHQVTQMGQEVILRCVPISNHLYFYWYRQILGQKVEFLVSFYNNEISEKSEIFDDQFSVERPDGSNFTLKIRSTKLEDSAMYFCASSDVPGQFTDTQYFGPGTRLTVL.

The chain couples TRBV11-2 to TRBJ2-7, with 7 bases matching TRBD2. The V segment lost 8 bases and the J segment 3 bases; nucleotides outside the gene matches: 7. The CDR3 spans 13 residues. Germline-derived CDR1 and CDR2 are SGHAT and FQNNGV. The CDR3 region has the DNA TGTGCCAGCCGAAGGGGAGGGTTCTACGAGCAGTACTTC. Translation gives CASRRGGFYEQYF.